The entry below gives a single T cell receptor beta chain sequence along with its context. This entry comes from a study of CD8 T cells in Susac syndrome. After extraction with the RNeasy kit, about 0.45 to 1 ug of the RNA was reverse transcribed using random hexamers. TCRdb independently ran MiXCR on the immunoSEQ multiplex PCR reads; one entry per CDR3 protein. The sample holds around 300,000 distinct CDR3 sequences, 92% seen once. CDR3 length: 12 residues. V was pared by 8 bases and J by 8 bases, with 8 bases of the junction left unmatched. Looked up from germline, CDR1 is MGHRA and CDR2 is YSYEKL.

The sequencing input was CD4+ T cells from PBMCs. The sequence was obtained from a human donor with multiple sclerosis. The chain is built from TRBV4-1 and TRBJ2-7, with 8 bases fitting TRBD2. CDR3 residues: CASSPPGGKQYF. The DNA of the CDR3 is TGCGCCAGCTCACCTCCGGGGGGGAAGCAGTACTTC.